These 17 T cell receptor beta chains came from one sample sequenced in a study of T-cell memory formation after mild COVID-19. TCRdb re-derived calls from the 5' RACE reads in MiXCR, one entry per CDR3 protein. The data hold around 420,000 distinct CDR3 sequences, with approximately 25% observed a single time. Input material: PBMCs or a T cell subset sorted from them (not recorded which). Receptors originate from an adult woman who had mild COVID-19 (a few samples of this study predate the infection). Cell type and time point are not known.

The chain couples TRBV11-3 to TRBJ1-1; TRBD1 aligns across 11 bases. From germline, CDR1 is SGHNT and CDR2 YENEEA. Trimming at V came to 5 bases and at J to 3 bases, leaving 2 bases not matched to a gene. This CDR3 is 14 amino acids long. The CDR3 loop reads CASSGDRGYTEAFF. CDR3 nucleotides: TGTGCCAGCAGCGGGGACAGGGGGTACACTGAAGCTTTCTTT.

This clonotype was observed a few times. The chain recombines TRBV5-6 with TRBJ2-7; no definite D call. The ends were cut back, 0 bases at V and 1 base at J, with 5 bases in the middle. The CDR3 has 13 residues. The germline gives CDR1 SGHDT, CDR2 YYEEEE. The CDR3 is CASSLVRSYEQYF. The CDR3 DNA follows: TGTGCCAGCAGCTTGGTACGGTCCTACGAGCAGTACTTC. Supplemented by reference TRBV5-6 and TRBJ2-7, the full variable domain reads DAGVTQSPTHLIKTRGQQVTLRCSPKSGHDTVSWYQQALGQGPQFIFQYYEEEERQRGNFPDRFSGHQFPNYSSELNVNALLLGDSALYLCASSLVRSYEQYFGPGTRLTVT.

V usage is TRBV6-5 and J usage is TRBJ1-3; D is unresolved. The germline V and J ends were trimmed by 0 bases and 0 bases, with 12 bases remaining between them. Germline V lookup: CDR1 MNHEY, CDR2 SVGAGI. The CDR3 is made up of 17 amino acids. The CDR3 DNA reads TGTGCCAGCAGTTACTCGGAGGAATCGAGCTCTGGAAACACCATATATTTT. Encoded protein: CASSYSEESSSGNTIYF.

The chain couples TRBV2 to TRBJ2-2; 7 bases line up with TRBD1. Per the germline V gene, CDR1 is SNHLY and CDR2 is FYNNEI. The CDR3 extends over 17 amino acids. V shed 6 bases, J shed 0 bases, and the junction held 10 bases outside the gene matches. The CDR3 sequence: CASRDTRQGANTGELFF. CDR3 nucleotides: TGTGCCAGCAGAGACACCAGACAGGGCGCGAACACCGGGGAGCTGTTTTTT.

The chain links TRBV20-1 to TRBJ2-1; 7 positions agree with TRBD2. The CDR3 contains 14 residues. The V segment lost 4 bases and the J segment 6 bases; nucleotides outside the gene matches: 9. Germline V gene lookup returns CDR1 DFQATT and CDR2 SNEGSKA (reference sequence). CDR3 in amino acids: CSAITSVSGNEQFF. CDR3 DNA sequence: TGCAGTGCTATCACTAGCGTGTCTGGCAATGAGCAGTTCTTC.

This chain uses TRBV6-1 with TRBJ1-1; D call uncertain. The V end was cut by 6 bases, the J end by 2 bases, with 22 bases between. This CDR3 is 17 amino acids long. Germline CDR1 reads MNHNS; CDR2 reads SASEGT. The CDR3 DNA is TGTGCCAGCAGCGACCTACCATCCTACCGGATTAACACTGAAGCTTTCTTT. Amino acids: CASSDLPSYRINTEAFF.

The V and J genes are TRBV18 and TRBJ2-1, with D tentatively TRBD1 (6 bases). Germline CDR1 and CDR2: KGHSH and LQKENI. The CDR3 sequence is 15 residues long. The V gene lost 3 bases and the J gene lost 6 bases, with 15 bases spanning the gap. The CDR3 coding sequence is TGTGCCAGCTCACCTCCGGCACAGGGACGCAATGAGCAGTTCTTC. It codes for CASSPPAQGRNEQFF.

Details on this clonotype: The junction shows a germline mismatch at one end, possibly a read error. The chain couples TRBV7-6 to TRBJ2-1; the match to TRBD2 covers 9 bases. The CDR3 extends over 14 amino acids. The germline CDR1 and CDR2 sequences are SGHVS and FNYEAQ. The chain's CDR3 is CASSLAGADNEQFF. The DNA of the CDR3 is TGTGCCAGCAGTTTAGCGGGAGCGGACAATGAGCAGTTCTTC.

This clonotype was counted only a few times. This rearrangement joins TRBV21-1 to TRBJ2-5. TRBV21-1 is a pseudogene segment. CDR3 length equals 14 residues. In nucleotides, the CDR3 is TGTGCCAGCAGCAAAGAGGTCTCTCGGGAGACCCAGTACTTC. Its translation: CASSKEVSRETQYF.

This clonotype has only a few counts. The chain carries TRBV3-1 and TRBJ1-1; TRBD1 might be the D (6 bases). This CDR3 is built from 12 residues. CDR1 and CDR2 from the germline V gene are LGHDT and YNNKEL (reference sequence). V shed 4 bases and J shed 3 bases, with 6 bases lying between them. CDR3 sequence: CASSRTDTEAFF. CDR3 nucleotides: TGTGCCAGCAGCCGGACAGACACTGAAGCTTTCTTT.

This clonotype came up a few times. This chain uses TRBV12-3 or TRBV12-4 with TRBJ2-7, with D possibly TRBD1 on 6 matching bases. The germline V and J ends were trimmed by 6 bases and 2 bases, with 17 bases remaining between them. This CDR3 region has 15 residues. CDR3 coding DNA: TGTGCCAGCAGCCTGAGAGGGGGTAGGGCCTACGAGCAGTACTTC. Its translation is CASSLRGGRAYEQYF.

This clonotype came up a few times. The rearrangement joins TRBV6-2 or TRBV6-3 to TRBJ1-2, with D perhaps TRBD1 (6 bases). Trimming cost V 6 bases and J 1 base, with 12 bases left between them. The CDR3 has 14 residues. CDR1 is MNHEY and CDR2 is SVGEGT in the germline V gene. Written as DNA, the CDR3 is TGTGCCAGCAGCAAACAGGGTTTTAACTATGGCTACACCTTC. It codes for CASSKQGFNYGYTF.

This clonotype has just one count. This chain connects TRBV20-1 to TRBJ1-2; D gene ambiguous. The CDR3 spans 14 residues. V was cut by 5 bases and J by 1 base, with 14 bases left in between. The germline gives CDR1 DFQATT, CDR2 SNEGSKA (reference sequence). Here the CDR3 DNA reads TGCAGTGCTTCCGCGCTCCGGGGTAACTATGGCTACACCTTC. It is translated as CSASALRGNYGYTF.

The gene calls are TRBV6-4 and TRBJ2-2; 10 bases are shared with TRBD2. Germline lookup yields CDR1 MRHNA and CDR2 SNTAGT. This CDR3 comprises 17 residues. The trim removed 5 bases at V and 1 base at J, leaving 7 bases unmatched. DNA of the CDR3: TGTGCCAGCAGTTCCCGATCTAGCGGGAGGAACACCGGGGAGCTGTTTTTT. It yields the protein CASSSRSSGRNTGELFF.

This clonotype showed up many times. The chain links TRBV7-2 to TRBJ2-2; TRBD2 matches 14 bases. The CDR3 consists of 16 residues. The germline V gene encodes CDR1 SGHTA and CDR2 FQGNSA. V lost 4 bases to trimming and J lost 4 bases; unmatched junction nucleotides: 2. As DNA, the CDR3 is TGTGCCAGCAGCTCCGGACTAGCGGGAGGCACCGGGGAGCTGTTTTTT. Its translation: CASSSGLAGGTGELFF.

This clonotype was observed a handful of times. This rearrangement joins TRBV20-1 to TRBJ1-1; maybe TRBD1 (6 bases). CDR1 DFQATT and CDR2 SNEGSKA come from the germline V gene (reference sequence). V was trimmed by 3 bases and J by 11 bases, leaving 16 bases between them. This CDR3 spans 12 amino acids. The CDR3 sequence is CSARGQSMYAFF. The CDR3 region has the DNA TGCAGTGCTAGGGGACAATCAATGTACGCTTTCTTT.

This clonotype was recorded a few times. The chain employs TRBV7-9 and TRBJ2-5; 15 nucleotides align to TRBD2. The germline gives CDR1 SEHNR, CDR2 FQNEAQ (reference sequence). The CDR3 spans 20 residues. J lost 5 bases, V lost 3 bases, and 16 bases had no gene match. As DNA, the CDR3 is TGTGCCAGCAGCTTCTGGACAGGCCGGACTAGCGGGAGGGCAGGGGAGACCCAGTACTTC. It encodes CASSFWTGRTSGRAGETQYF.